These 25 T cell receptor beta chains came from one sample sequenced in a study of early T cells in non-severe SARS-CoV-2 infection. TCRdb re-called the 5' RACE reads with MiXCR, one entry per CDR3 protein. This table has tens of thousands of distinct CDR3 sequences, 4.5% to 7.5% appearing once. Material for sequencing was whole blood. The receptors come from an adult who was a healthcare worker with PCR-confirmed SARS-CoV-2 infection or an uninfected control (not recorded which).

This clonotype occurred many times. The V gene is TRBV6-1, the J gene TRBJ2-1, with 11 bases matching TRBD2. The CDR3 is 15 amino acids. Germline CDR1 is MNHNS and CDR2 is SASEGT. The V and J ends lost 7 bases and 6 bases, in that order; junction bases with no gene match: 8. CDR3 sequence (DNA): TGTGCCAGCACCACCGGGACTAGCGGCTTCAATGAGCAGTTCTTC. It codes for CASTTGTSGFNEQFF.

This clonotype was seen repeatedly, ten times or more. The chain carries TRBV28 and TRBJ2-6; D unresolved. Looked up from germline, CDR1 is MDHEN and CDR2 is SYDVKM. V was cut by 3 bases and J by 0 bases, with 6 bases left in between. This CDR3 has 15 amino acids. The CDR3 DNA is TGTGCCAGCAGTTTTCACCCCTCTGGGGCCAACGTCCTGACTTTC. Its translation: CASSFHPSGANVLTF.

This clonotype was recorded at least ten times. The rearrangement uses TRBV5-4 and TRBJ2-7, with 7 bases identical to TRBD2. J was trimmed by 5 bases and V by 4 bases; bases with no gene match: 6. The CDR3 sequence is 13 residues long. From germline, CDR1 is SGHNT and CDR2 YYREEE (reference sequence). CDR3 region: CASSAAGVDEQYF. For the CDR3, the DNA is TGTGCCAGCAGCGCTGCGGGAGTCGACGAGCAGTACTTC.

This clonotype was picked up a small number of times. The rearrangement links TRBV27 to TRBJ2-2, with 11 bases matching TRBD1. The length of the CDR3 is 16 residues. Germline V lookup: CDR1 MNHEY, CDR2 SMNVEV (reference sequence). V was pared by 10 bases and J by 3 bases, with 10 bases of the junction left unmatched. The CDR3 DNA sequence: TGTGCCACCCTCGCCTGGACAGGGGGCGACACCGGGGAGCTGTTTTTT. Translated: CATLAWTGGDTGELFF.

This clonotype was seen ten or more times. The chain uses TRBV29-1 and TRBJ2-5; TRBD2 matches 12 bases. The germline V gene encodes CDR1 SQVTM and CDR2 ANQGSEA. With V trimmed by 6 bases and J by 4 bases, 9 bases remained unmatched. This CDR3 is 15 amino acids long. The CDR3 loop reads CSVLRPSGGGETQYF. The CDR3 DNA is TGCAGCGTCCTCCGTCCTAGCGGGGGGGGAGAGACCCAGTACTTC.

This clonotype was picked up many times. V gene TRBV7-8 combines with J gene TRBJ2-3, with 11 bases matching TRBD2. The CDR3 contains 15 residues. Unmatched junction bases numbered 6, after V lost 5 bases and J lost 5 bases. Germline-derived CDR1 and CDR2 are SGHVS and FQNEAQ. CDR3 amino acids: CASSLLAGGGDTQYF. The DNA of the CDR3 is TGTGCCAGCAGCCTTTTAGCGGGAGGGGGAGATACGCAGTATTTT.

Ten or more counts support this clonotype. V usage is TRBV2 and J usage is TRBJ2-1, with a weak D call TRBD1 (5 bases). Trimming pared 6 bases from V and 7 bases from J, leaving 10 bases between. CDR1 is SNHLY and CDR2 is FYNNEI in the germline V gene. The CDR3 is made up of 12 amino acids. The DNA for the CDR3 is TGTGCCAGCAGGGGGCTGTCTAATGAGCAGTTCTTC. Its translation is CASRGLSNEQFF. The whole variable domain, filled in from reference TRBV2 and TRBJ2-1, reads EPEVTQTPSHQVTQMGQEVILRCVPISNHLYFYWYRQILGQKVEFLVSFYNNEISEKSEIFDDQFSVERPDGSNFTLKIRSTKLEDSAMYFCASRGLSNEQFFGPGTRLTVL.

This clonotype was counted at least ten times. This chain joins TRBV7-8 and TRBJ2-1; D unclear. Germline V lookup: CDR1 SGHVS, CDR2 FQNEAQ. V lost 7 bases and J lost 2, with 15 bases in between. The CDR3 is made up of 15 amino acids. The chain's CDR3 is CASTQGVGPYNEQFF. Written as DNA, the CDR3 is TGTGCCAGCACCCAAGGAGTTGGACCCTACAATGAGCAGTTCTTC.

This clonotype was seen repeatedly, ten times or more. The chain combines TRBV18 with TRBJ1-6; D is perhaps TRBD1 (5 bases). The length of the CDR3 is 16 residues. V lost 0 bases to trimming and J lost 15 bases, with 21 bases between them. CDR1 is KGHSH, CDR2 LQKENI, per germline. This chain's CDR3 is CASSPPGPPFSSNLHF. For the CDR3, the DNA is TGTGCCAGCTCACCACCGGGGCCCCCGTTCTCGTCGAACCTCCACTTT.

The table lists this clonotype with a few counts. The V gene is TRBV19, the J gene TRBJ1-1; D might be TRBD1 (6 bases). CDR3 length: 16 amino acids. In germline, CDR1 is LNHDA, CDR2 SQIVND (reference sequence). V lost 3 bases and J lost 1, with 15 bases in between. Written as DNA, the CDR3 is TGTGCCAGTAGTATTGAGGGGACACTAGGGAACACTGAAGCTTTCTTT. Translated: CASSIEGTLGNTEAFF.

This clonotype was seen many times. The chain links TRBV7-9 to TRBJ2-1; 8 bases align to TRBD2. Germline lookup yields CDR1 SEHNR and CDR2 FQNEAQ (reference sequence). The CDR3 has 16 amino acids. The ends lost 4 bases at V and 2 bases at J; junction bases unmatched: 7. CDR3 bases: TGTGCCAGCAGCTCCTCAGGTAGCGGGGCCTACAATGAGCAGTTCTTC. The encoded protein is CASSSSGSGAYNEQFF.

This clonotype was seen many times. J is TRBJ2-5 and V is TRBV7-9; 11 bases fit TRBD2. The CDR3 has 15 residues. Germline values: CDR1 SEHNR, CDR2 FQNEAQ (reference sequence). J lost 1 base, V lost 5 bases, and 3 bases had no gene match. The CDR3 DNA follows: TGTGCCAGCAGCCGACTAGCGGGACTCCAAGAGACCCAGTACTTC. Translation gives CASSRLAGLQETQYF.

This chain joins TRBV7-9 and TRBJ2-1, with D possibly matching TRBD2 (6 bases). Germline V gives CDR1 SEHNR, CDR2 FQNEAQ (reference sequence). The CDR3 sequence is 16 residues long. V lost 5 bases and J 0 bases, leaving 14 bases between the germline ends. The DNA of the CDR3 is TGTGCCAGCAGCCCGAAGGCCGGGAGCTCCTACAATGAGCAGTTCTTC. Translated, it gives CASSPKAGSSYNEQFF.

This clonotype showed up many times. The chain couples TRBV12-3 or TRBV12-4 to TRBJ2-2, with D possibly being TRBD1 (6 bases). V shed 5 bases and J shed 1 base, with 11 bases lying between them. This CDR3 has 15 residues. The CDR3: CASSRPGQNTGELFF. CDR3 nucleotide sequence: TGTGCCAGCAGTCGCCCGGGACAGAACACCGGGGAGCTGTTTTTT.

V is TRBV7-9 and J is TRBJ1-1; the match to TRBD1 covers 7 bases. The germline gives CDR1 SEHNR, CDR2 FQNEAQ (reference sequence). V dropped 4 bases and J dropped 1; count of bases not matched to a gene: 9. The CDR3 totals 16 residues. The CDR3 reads CASSYFYRGTNTEAFF. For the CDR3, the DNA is TGTGCCAGCAGCTATTTTTACAGGGGCACGAACACTGAAGCTTTCTTT.

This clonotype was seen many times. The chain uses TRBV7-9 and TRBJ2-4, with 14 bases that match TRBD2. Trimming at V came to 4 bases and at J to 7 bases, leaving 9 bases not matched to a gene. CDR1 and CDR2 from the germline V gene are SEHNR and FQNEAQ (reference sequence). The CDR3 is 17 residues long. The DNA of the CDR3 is TGTGCCAGCAGCTGGGGGGGACTAGCGGGAGTATCGAACATTCAGTACTTC. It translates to CASSWGGLAGVSNIQYF.

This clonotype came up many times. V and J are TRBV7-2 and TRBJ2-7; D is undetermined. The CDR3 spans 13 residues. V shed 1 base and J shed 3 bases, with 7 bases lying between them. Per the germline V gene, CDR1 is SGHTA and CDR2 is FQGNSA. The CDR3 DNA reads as TGTGCCAGCAGCTTAGTAGCTTTCTACGAGCAGTACTTC. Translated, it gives CASSLVAFYEQYF.

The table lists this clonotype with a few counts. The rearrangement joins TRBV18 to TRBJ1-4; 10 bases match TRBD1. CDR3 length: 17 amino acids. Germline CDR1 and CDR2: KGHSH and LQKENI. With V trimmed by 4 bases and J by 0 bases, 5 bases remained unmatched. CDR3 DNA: TGTGCCAGCTCACACGGGACAGGGGTGGCAACTAATGAAAAACTGTTTTTT. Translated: CASSHGTGVATNEKLFF.

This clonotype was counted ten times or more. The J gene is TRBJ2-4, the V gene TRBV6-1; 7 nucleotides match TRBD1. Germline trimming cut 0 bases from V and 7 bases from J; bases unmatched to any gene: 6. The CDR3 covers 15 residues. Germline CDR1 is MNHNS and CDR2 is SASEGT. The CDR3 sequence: CASSEAAGGRNIQYF. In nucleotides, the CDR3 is TGTGCCAGCAGTGAAGCGGCAGGGGGAAGGAACATTCAGTACTTC.

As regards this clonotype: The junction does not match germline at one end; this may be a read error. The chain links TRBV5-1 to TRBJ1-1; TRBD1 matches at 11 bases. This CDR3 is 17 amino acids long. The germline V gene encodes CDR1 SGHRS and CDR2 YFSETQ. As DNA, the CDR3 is TGCGCCAACAGCGACGGACAGGGGGCGGAGAGTACCACTGAAGCTTTCTTT. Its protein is CANSDGQGAESTTEAFF.

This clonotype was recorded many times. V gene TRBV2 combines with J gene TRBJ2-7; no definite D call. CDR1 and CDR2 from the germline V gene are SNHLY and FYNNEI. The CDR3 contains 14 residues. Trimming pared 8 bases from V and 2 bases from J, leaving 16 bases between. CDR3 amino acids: CASGLSRSTYEQYF. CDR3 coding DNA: TGTGCCAGCGGATTGTCCCGCTCAACCTACGAGCAGTACTTC.

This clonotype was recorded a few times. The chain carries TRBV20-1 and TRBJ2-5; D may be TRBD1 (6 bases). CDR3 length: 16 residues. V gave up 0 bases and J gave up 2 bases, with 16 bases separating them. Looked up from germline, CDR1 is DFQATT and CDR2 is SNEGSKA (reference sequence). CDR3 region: CSARDPNSGEQETQYF. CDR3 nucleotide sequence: TGCAGTGCTAGAGATCCTAATTCAGGGGAGCAAGAGACCCAGTACTTC.

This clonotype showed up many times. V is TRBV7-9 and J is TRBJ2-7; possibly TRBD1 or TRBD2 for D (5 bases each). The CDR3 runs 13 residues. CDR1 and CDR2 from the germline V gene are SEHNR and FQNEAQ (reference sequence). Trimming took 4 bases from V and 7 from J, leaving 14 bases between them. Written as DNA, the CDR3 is TGTGCCAGCAGCTCCCCGGGGACCAAGGAGCAGTACTTC. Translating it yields CASSSPGTKEQYF.

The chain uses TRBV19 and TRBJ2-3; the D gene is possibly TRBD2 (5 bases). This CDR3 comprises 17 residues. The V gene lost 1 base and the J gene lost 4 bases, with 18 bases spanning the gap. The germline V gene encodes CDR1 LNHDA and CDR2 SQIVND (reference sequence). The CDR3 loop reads CASSIGLPEYVADTQYF. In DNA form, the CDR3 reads TGTGCCAGTAGTATAGGACTACCGGAATACGTCGCAGATACGCAGTATTTT. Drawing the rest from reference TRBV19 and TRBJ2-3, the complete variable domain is DGGITQSPKYLFRKEGQNVTLSCEQNLNHDAMYWYRQDPGQGLRLIYYSQIVNDFQKGDIAEGYSVSREKKESFPLTVTSAQKNPTAFYLCASSIGLPEYVADTQYFGPGTRLTVL.

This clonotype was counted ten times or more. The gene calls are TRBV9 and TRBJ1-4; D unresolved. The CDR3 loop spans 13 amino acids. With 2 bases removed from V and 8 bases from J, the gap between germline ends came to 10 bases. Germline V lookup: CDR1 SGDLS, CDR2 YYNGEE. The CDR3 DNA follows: TGTGCCAGCAGCGTCGGACCGGGAGAAAAACTGTTTTTT. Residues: CASSVGPGEKLFF.